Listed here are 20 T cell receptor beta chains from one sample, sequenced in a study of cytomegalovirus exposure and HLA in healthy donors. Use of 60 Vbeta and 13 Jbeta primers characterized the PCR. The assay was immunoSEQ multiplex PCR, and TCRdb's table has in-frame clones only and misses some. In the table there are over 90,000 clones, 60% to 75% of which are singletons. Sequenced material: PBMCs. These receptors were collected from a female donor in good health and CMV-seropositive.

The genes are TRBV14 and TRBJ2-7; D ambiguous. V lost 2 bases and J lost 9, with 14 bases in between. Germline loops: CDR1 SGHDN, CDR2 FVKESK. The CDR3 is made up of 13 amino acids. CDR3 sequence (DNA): TGTGCCAGCAGCCAAAGGTTCGGCAGCGTGCAGTACTTC. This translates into CASSQRFGSVQYF.

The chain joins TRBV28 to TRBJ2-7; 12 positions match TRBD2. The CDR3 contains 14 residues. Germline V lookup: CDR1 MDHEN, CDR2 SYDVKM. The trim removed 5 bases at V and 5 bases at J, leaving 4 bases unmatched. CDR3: CASSPGLAGHEQYF. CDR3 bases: TGTGCCAGCAGTCCCGGACTAGCGGGGCACGAGCAGTACTTC.

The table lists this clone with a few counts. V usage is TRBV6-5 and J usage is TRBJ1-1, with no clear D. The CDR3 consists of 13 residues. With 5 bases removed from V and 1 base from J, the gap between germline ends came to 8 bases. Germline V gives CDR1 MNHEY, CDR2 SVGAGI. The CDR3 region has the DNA TGTGCCAGCAGTAAAACAGAGAACACTGAAGCTTTCTTT. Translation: CASSKTENTEAFF.

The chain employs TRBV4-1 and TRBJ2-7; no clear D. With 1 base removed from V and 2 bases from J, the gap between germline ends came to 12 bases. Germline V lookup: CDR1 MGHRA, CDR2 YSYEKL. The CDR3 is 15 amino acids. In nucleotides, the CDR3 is TGCGCCAGCAGCCAAGGAGAAGATTCTCCCTACGAGCAGTACTTC. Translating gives CASSQGEDSPYEQYF.

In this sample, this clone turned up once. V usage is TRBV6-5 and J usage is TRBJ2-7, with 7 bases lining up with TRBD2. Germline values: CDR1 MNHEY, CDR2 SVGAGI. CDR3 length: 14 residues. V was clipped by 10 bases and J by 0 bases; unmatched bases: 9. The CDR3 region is CATIRGGSSYEQYF. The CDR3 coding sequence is TGTGCCACCATCCGCGGGGGAAGCTCCTACGAGCAGTACTTC.

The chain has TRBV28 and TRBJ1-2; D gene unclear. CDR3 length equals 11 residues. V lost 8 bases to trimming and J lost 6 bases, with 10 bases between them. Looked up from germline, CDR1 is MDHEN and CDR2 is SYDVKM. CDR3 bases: TGTGCCAGCGGCCCCTTTGATGGCTACACCTTC. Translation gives CASGPFDGYTF.

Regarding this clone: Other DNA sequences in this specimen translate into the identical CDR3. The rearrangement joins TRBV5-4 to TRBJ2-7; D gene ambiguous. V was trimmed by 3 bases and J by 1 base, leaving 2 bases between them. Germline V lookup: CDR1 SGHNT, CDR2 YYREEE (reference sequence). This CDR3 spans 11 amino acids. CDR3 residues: CASSSSYEQYF. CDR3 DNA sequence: TGTGCCAGCAGCTCTTCCTACGAGCAGTACTTC. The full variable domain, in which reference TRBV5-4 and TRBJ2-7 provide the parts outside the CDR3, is ETGVTQSPTHLIKTRGQQVTLRCSSQSGHNTVSWYQQALGQGPQFIFQYYREEENGRGNFPPRFSGLQFPNYSSELNVNALELDDSALYLCASSSSYEQYFGPGTRLTVT.

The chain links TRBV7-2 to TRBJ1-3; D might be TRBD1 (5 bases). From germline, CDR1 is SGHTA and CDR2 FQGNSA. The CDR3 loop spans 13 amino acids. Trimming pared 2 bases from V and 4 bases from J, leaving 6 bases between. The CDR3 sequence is CASSLRQGNTIYF. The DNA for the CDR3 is TGTGCCAGCAGCTTACGACAGGGAAACACCATATATTTT. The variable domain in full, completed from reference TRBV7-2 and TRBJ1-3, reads GAGVSQSPSNKVTEKGKDVELRCDPISGHTALYWYRQSLGQGLEFLIYFQGNSAPDKSGLPSDRFSAERTGGSVSTLTIQRTQQEDSAVYLCASSLRQGNTIYFGEGSWLTVV.

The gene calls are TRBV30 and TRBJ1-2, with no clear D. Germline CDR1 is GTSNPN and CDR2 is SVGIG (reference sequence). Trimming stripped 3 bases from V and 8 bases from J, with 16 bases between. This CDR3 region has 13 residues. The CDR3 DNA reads TGTGCCTGGAGGGCTAATGCGGCGGGGGGCTACACCTTC. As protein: CAWRANAAGGYTF.

This CDR3 is CASSGGRFYEQYF. CDR3 bases: TGTGCCAGTAGCGGTGGCAGGTTCTACGAGCAGTACTTC. The gene calls are TRBV19 and TRBJ2-7; D gene uncertain. Trimming left V 6 bases short and J 3 bases short, with 12 bases between. This CDR3 region has 13 residues. CDR1 is LNHDA and CDR2 is SQIVND in the germline V gene (reference sequence).

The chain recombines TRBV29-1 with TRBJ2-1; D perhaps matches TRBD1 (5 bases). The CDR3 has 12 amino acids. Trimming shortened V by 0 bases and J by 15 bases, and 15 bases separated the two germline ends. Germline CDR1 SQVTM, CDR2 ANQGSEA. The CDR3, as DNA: TGCAGCGTTGAAGAAGTGGGGCAGAGCAGGTTCTTC. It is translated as CSVEEVGQSRFF.

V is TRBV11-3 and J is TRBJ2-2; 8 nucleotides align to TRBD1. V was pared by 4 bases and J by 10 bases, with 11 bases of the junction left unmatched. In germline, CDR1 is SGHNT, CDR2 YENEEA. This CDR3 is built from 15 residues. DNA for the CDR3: TGTGCCAGCAGCTACGGACAGGGCGATTTGGAGGAGCTGTTTTTT. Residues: CASSYGQGDLEELFF.

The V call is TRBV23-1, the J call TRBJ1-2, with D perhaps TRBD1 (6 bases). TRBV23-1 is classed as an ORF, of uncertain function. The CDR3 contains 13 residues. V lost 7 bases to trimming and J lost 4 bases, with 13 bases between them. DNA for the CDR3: TGCGCCAGCACTCCGACAGGTGGCTATGGCTACACCTTC. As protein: CASTPTGGYGYTF.

The CDR3 DNA reads as TGCGCCAGCAGCAAGGTAGCGGAGGGGGAGCAGTTCTTC. It specifies CASSKVAEGEQFF. The J gene is TRBJ2-1, the V gene TRBV5-1; D possibly corresponds to TRBD2 (6 bases). V gave up 4 bases and J gave up 10 bases, with 15 bases separating them. Per germline, CDR1 SGHRS and CDR2 YFSETQ. The CDR3 consists of 13 residues. The full variable domain, with the rest looked up from reference TRBV5-1 and TRBJ2-1, is KAGVTQTPRYLIKTRGQQVTLSCSPISGHRSVSWYQQTPGQGLQFLFEYFSETQRNKGNFPGRFSGRQFSNSRSEMNVSTLELGDSALYLCASSKVAEGEQFFGPGTRLTVL.

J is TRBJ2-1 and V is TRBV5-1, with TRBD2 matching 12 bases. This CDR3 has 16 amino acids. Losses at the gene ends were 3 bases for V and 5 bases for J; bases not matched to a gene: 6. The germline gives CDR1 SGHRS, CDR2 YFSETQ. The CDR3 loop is CASSSSLAGGNNEQFF. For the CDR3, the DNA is TGCGCCAGCAGCTCGTCTCTAGCGGGGGGGAACAATGAGCAGTTCTTC.

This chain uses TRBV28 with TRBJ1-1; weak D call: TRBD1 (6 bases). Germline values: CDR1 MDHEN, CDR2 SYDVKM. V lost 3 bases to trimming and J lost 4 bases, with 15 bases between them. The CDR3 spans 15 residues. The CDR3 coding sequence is TGTGCCAGCAGTTTCTCCGTCCACAGGGTCACTGAAGCTTTCTTT. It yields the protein CASSFSVHRVTEAFF.

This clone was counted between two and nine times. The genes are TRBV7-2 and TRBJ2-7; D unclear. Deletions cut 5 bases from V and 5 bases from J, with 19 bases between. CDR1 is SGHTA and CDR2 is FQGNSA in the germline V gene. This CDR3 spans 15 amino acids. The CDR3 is CASSPTPGPGHEQYF. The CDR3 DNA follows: TGTGCCAGCAGCCCTACTCCCGGCCCGGGTCACGAGCAGTACTTC.

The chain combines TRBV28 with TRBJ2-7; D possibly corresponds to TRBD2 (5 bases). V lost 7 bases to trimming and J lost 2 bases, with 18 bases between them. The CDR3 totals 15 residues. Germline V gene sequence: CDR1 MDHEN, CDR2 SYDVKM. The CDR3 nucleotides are TGTGCCAGCACCCCCCCCGGGGTCAGTCCCTACGAGCAGTACTTC. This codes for CASTPPGVSPYEQYF.

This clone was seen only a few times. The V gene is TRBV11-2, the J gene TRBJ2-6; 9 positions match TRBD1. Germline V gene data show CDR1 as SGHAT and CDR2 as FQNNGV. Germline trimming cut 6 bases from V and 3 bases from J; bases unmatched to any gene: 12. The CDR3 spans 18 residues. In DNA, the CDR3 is TGTGCCAGCAGTCCTTCCGGGACAGGGTTTGGTGGGGCCAACGTCCTGACTTTC. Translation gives CASSPSGTGFGGANVLTF.

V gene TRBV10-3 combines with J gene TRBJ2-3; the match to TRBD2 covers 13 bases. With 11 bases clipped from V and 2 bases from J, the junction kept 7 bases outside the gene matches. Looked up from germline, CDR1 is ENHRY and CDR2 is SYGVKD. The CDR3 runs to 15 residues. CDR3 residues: CASRLAGGNTDTQYF. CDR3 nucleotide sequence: TGTGCCTCAAGACTAGCGGGGGGTAACACAGATACGCAGTATTTT.